Following are 2 T cell receptor beta chains from one sample sequenced in a study of early T cells in non-severe SARS-CoV-2 infection. Via MiXCR, TCRdb re-called the 5' RACE reads, giving one row per CDR3 protein. The sample carries over 60,000 distinct CDR3 sequences, about 9% recorded once. Sequenced input: whole blood. The origin of the receptors is an adult who was a healthcare worker with PCR-confirmed SARS-CoV-2 infection or an uninfected control (not recorded which).

The chain is built from TRBV18 and TRBJ2-7; 7 bases align to TRBD1. V was clipped by 6 bases and J by 4 bases; unmatched bases: 3. Germline loops: CDR1 KGHSH, CDR2 LQKENI. CDR3 size: 12 residues. The CDR3 DNA reads TGTGCCAGCTCCAGGGACAGTTACGAGCAGTACTTC. Its protein product is CASSRDSYEQYF.

The chain links TRBV5-1 to TRBJ2-2, with D hard to call. Trimming left V 3 bases short and J 2 bases short, with 17 bases between. Germline V gene sequence: CDR1 SGHRS, CDR2 YFSETQ. CDR3 length: 17 amino acids. The CDR3 reads CASSSGRWQDNTGELFF. CDR3 DNA: TGCGCCAGCAGCTCCGGCCGTTGGCAAGATAACACCGGGGAGCTGTTTTTT.